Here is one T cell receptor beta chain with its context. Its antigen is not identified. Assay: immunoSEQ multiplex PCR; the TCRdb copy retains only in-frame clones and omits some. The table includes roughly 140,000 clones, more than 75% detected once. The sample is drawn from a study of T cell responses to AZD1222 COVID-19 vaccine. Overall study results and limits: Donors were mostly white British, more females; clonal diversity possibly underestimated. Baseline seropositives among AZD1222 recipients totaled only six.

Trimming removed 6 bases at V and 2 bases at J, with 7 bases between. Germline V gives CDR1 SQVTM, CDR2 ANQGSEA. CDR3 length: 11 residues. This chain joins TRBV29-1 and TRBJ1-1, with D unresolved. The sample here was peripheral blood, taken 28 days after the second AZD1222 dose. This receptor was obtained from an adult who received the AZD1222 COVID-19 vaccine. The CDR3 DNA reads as TGCAGCGTCACGCTAAACACTGAAGCTTTCTTT. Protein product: CSVTLNTEAFF.